These T cell receptor beta chains were read from a single sample in a study of blood T cell repertoires in COVID-19. Generated by immunoSEQ multiplex PCR, the TCRdb table keeps only in-frame clones and is missing some. The table records 120,000 or so clones, 60% to 85% of them present only once. Specimen: peripheral blood. The source of these receptors is a man between 65 and 85 years old with acute or convalescent COVID-19. Each CDR3 is given with its conserved first and last residue. The D gene is left open where the match is weak. Clone size is stated in some rows and not others, as once, few, many or a class when expanded.

CASSPGSYNEQFF | TGTGCCAGCAGTCCAGGGTCCTACAATGAGCAGTTCTTC | TRBV28 | NA | NA | TRBJ2-1
CSASGAGGQETQYF | TGCAGTGCTAGTGGGGCAGGGGGCCAAGAGACCCAGTACTTC | TRBV20-1 | TRBD1 | NA | TRBJ2-5
CASSVDTSREQYF | TGTGCCAGCAGTGTGGACACTTCCCGCGAGCAGTACTTC | TRBV28 | NA | NA | TRBJ2-7
CASSNPRTRNEQFF | TGCGCCAGCAGCAACCCCCGCACTCGGAATGAGCAGTTCTTC | TRBV5-1 | NA | NA | TRBJ2-1
CASSENTGDEQYF | TGTGCCAGCAGCGAAAATACAGGGGACGAGCAGTACTTC | TRBV11-3 | TRBD1 | NA | TRBJ2-7
CASSLGGGVVQYF | TGTGCCAGCAGTTTAGGAGGGGGCGTTGTGCAGTACTTC | TRBV12-3/TRBV12-4 | TRBD1 | NA | TRBJ2-7
CASSLLNRGTGELFF | TGTGCCAGCAGCTTATTAAACAGGGGCACCGGGGAGCTGTTTTTT | TRBV7-9 | TRBD1 | NA | TRBJ2-2
CASRGTGSHQPQHF | TGTGCCAGCAGGGGGACAGGGAGTCATCAGCCCCAGCATTTT | TRBV25-1 | TRBD1 | NA | TRBJ1-5
CASSKTGTGITNEKLFF | TGTGCCAGCAGTAAGACCGGGACAGGGATAACTAATGAAAAACTGTTTTTT | TRBV27 | TRBD1 | NA | TRBJ1-4
CASSPRGGRTGELFF | TGTGCCAGCAGCCCTAGGGGGGGCCGAACCGGGGAGCTGTTTTTT | TRBV7-9 | NA | few | TRBJ2-2
CASSLAIGGSTKNEQYF | TGTGCCAGCAGCTTAGCGATTGGCGGGAGCACGAAAAACGAGCAGTACTTC | TRBV7-9 | TRBD2 | NA | TRBJ2-7
CASSLGGAYGYTF | TGTGCCAGCAGCTTAGGTGGGGCCTATGGCTACACCTTC | TRBV11-2 | NA | few | TRBJ1-2
CASSFSRGDTQYF | TGTGCCAGCAGCTTCAGCAGGGGGGATACGCAGTATTTT | TRBV7-2 | TRBD1 | NA | TRBJ2-3
CASSMTANYGYTF | TGTGCCAGTAGTATGACAGCTAACTATGGCTACACCTTC | TRBV19 | NA | NA | TRBJ1-2
CASSPRDRVYEQYF | TGTGCCAGCAGCCCCCGGGACAGGGTCTACGAGCAGTACTTC | TRBV7-9 | TRBD1 | NA | TRBJ2-7
CASSVGAGQYNEQFF | TGTGCCAGCAGCGTAGGTGCAGGTCAATACAATGAGCAGTTCTTC | TRBV9 | NA | once | TRBJ2-1
CASSFTGEETQYF | TGTGCCAGCAGTTTTACAGGGGAAGAGACCCAGTACTTC | TRBV7-3 | TRBD1 | NA | TRBJ2-5
CASSTQEETQYF | TGTGCCAGCAGCACTCAGGAAGAGACCCAGTACTTC | TRBV11-1 | NA | NA | TRBJ2-5
CASSLAGGGNQPQHF | TGTGCCAGCAGCTTAGCCGGGGGGGGCAATCAGCCCCAGCATTTT | TRBV7-9 | NA | NA | TRBJ1-5
CASSPSTTGLAFF | TGTGCCAGCAGCCCCTCTACCACAGGGTTGGCTTTCTTT | TRBV12-3/TRBV12-4 | NA | NA | TRBJ1-1
CASSLQRTGGGFGYTF | TGTGCCAGTAGCCTACAACGGACAGGGGGGGGCTTTGGCTACACCTTC | TRBV19 | TRBD1 | once | TRBJ1-2
CSVGIGQGSGYTF | TGCAGCGTGGGCATAGGACAGGGTAGCGGCTACACCTTC | TRBV29-1 | TRBD1 | few | TRBJ1-2
CASSVDPSYETQYF | TGTGCCAGCAGCGTAGACCCTAGCTACGAGACCCAGTACTTC | TRBV9 | NA | few | TRBJ2-5
CASSDPSQDRGHEQYF | TGTGCCAGCAGTGACCCGAGCCAGGACAGGGGCCACGAGCAGTACTTC | TRBV6-4 | TRBD1 | NA | TRBJ2-7
CASSQDADPDSNSPLHF | TGCGCCAGCAGCCAAGATGCGGACCCGGACAGTAATTCACCCCTCCACTTT | TRBV4-1 | NA | NA | TRBJ1-6
CASSSDWVKNIQYF | TGTGCCAGCAGCTCAGACTGGGTCAAAAACATTCAGTACTTC | TRBV7-8 | NA | few | TRBJ2-4
CASSRRPGGEQYF | TGTGCCAGCAGCCGAAGGCCCGGGGGGGAGCAGTACTTC | TRBV6-2/TRBV6-3 | TRBD2 | NA | TRBJ2-7
CASSPILPGYTF | TGTGCCAGCAGCCCTATATTACCCGGCTACACCTTC | TRBV7-2 | NA | few | TRBJ1-2
CSASPGTGLGNTIYF | TGCAGCGCCTCACCAGGGACAGGATTAGGAAACACCATATATTTT | TRBV29-1 | TRBD1 | NA | TRBJ1-3
CASSSGLGETQYF | TGTGCCAGCAGCTCCGGACTAGGAGAGACCCAGTACTTC | TRBV11-2 | TRBD2 | NA | TRBJ2-5
CASTPPGVEQFF | TGTGCCAGCACCCCCCCGGGGGTTGAGCAGTTCTTC | TRBV6-2/TRBV6-3 | NA | NA | TRBJ2-1
CASSLAGSYEQYF | TGTGCCAGCAGCTTAGCGGGGAGTTACGAGCAGTACTTC | TRBV5-5 | TRBD2 | NA | TRBJ2-7
CASSPRDRGSYEQYF | TGTGCCAGCAGTCCTCGGGACAGGGGTAGCTACGAGCAGTACTTC | TRBV27 | TRBD1 | NA | TRBJ2-7
CASSYTRTGGATEAFF | TGTGCCAGCAGTTATACCCGTACAGGGGGCGCGACTGAAGCTTTCTTT | TRBV6-5 | TRBD1 | NA | TRBJ1-1
CASSRTGTGGEKLFF | TGTGCCAGCAGCCGGACCGGGACAGGCGGTGAAAAACTGTTTTTT | TRBV7-9 | TRBD1 | NA | TRBJ1-4
CASSYSGQAYNSPLHF | TGTGCCAGCAGTTACTCGGGACAGGCTTATAATTCACCCCTCCACTTT | TRBV6-5 | TRBD1 | few | TRBJ1-6
CASSLLSGNTGELFF | TGTGCCAGCAGCCTACTTTCGGGGAACACCGGGGAGCTGTTTTTT | TRBV3-1/TRBV3-2 | NA | NA | TRBJ2-2
CASSYAGGQPQHF | TGTGCCAGCAGTTACGCAGGGGGACAGCCCCAGCATTTT | TRBV6-5 | TRBD1 | NA | TRBJ1-5
CASSQEPLSDEQYF | TGTGCCAGCAGCCAAGAACCCCTAAGTGACGAGCAGTACTTC | TRBV4-2 | NA | NA | TRBJ2-7
CSVEDYGAARETQYF | TGCAGCGTTGAAGATTATGGAGCGGCGAGAGAGACCCAGTACTTC | TRBV29-1 | NA | few | TRBJ2-5
CATSISARFETEAFF | TGTGCCACCAGTATCTCCGCTCGGTTTGAGACTGAAGCTTTCTTT | TRBV24-1 | NA | NA | TRBJ1-1
CASSFPPDNTNEQYF | TGTGCCAGCAGTTTTCCCCCGGACAATACCAACGAGCAGTACTTC | TRBV28 | NA | NA | TRBJ2-7
CASRRRDKNTGELFF | TGTGCCAGCAGACGTAGGGACAAGAACACCGGGGAGCTGTTTTTT | TRBV28 | NA | NA | TRBJ2-2
CASSFPGGNTEAFF | TGTGCCAGCAGTTTCCCAGGGGGGAACACTGAAGCTTTCTTT | TRBV27 | TRBD1 | NA | TRBJ1-1
CASSPAAGENEQFF | TGTGCCAGCTCACCAGCGGCGGGAGAAAATGAGCAGTTCTTC | TRBV18 | TRBD2 | few | TRBJ2-1
CASSPKRTLRDEQFF | TGTGCCAGTAGTCCTAAGAGGACACTAAGGGATGAGCAGTTCTTC | TRBV19 | NA | few | TRBJ2-1
CASSLPDRVEQYF | TGTGCCAGCAGTTTACCGGACAGGGTTGAGCAGTACTTC | TRBV27 | TRBD1 | NA | TRBJ2-7
CASSSIGNLATQYF | TGTGCCAGCAGCTCGATAGGAAACCTAGCGACCCAGTACTTC | TRBV5-8 | NA | NA | TRBJ2-5
CASSVRINSGGIDTQYF | TGTGCCAGCAGCGTACGAATAAACAGCGGGGGAATAGATACGCAGTATTTT | TRBV9 | TRBD2 | NA | TRBJ2-3
CASSLGREVGRGDTQYF | TGTGCCAGCAGCTTAGGGAGGGAAGTGGGAAGGGGAGATACGCAGTATTTT | TRBV11-2 | NA | NA | TRBJ2-3
CASSLVRGAQETQYF | TGTGCCAGCAGCTTGGTTCGTGGAGCGCAAGAGACCCAGTACTTC | TRBV5-4 | NA | NA | TRBJ2-5
CASSHNRGDGYTF | TGTGCCAGCAGCCATAACAGGGGGGACGGCTACACCTTC | TRBV3-1/TRBV3-2 | TRBD1 | NA | TRBJ1-2
CASSLTGNTEAFF | TGTGCCAGCAGCTTGACAGGGAACACTGAAGCTTTCTTT | TRBV7-9 | NA | NA | TRBJ1-1